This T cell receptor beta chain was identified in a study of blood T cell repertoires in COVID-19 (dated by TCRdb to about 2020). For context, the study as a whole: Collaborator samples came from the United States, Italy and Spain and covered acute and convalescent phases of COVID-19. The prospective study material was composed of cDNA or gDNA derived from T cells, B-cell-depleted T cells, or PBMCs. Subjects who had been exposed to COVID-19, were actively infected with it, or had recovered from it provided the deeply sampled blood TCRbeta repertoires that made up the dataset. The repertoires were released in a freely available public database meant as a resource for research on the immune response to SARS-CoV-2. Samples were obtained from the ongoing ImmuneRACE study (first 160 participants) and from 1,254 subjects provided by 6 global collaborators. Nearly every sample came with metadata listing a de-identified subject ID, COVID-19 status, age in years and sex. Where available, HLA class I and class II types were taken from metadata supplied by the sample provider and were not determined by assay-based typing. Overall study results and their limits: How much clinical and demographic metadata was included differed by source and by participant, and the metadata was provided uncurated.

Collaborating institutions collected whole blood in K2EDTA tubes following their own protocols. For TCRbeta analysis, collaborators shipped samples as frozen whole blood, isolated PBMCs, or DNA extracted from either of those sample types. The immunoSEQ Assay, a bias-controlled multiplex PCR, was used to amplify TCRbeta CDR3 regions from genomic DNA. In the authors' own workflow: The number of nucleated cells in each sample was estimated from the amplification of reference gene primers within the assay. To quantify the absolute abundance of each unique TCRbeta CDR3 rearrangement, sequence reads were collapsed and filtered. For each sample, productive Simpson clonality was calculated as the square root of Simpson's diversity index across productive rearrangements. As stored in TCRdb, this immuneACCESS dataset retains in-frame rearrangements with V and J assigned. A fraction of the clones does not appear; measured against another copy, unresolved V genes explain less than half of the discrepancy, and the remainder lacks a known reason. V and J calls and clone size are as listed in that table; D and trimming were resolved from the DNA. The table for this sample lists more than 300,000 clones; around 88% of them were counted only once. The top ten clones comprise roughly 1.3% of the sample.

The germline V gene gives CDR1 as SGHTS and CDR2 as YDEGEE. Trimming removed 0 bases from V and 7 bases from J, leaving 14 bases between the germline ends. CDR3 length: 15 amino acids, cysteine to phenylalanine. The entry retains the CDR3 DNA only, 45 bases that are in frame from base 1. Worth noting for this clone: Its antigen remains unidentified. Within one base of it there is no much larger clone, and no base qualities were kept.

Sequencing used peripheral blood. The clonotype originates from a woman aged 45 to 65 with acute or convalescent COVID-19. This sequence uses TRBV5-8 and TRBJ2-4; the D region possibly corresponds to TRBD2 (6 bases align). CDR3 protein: CASSLGGLGKNIQYF. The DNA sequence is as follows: TGTGCCAGCAGCTTGGGGGGACTGGGGAAGAACATTCAGTACTTC.